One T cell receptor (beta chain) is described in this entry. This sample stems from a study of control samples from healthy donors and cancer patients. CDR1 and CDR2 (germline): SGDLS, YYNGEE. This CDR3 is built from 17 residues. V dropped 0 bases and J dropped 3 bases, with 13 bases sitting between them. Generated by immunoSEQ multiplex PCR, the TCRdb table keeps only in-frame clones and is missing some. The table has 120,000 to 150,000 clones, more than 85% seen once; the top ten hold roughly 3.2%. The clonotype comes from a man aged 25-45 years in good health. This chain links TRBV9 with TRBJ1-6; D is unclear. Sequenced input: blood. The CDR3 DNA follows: TGTGCCAGCAGCGTAGGTGAAGGGAATCGCTATAATTCACCCCTCCACTTT. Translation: CASSVGEGNRYNSPLHF.